These T cell receptor beta chains were read from a single sample in a study of shared clonotypes between healthy human individuals. Only in-frame clones appear in the TCRdb table, and some are missing; sequencing was by immunoSEQ multiplex PCR. The sample shows 2.3 million or so clones, 85% to 95% of them seen only once. Sample: naive CD4+ T cells from PBMCs. The receptors derive from a man aged 18 to 30 in good health. Some clones in this sample may be carry-over from other donors' samples. Both conserved end residues are part of each CDR3. The D gene is left open where the match is weak. The listing skips clone size in some rows; elsewhere it reads once, few, many or a size class.

>TRBV7-3|.|TRBJ1-2|.
CASSLASEGGYTF
TGTGCCAGCAGTTTGGCCAGTGAGGGGGGCTACACCTTC
>TRBV12-2|.|TRBJ1-5|once
CASRLAADRGPPRGNQPQHF
TGTGCAAGTCGCTTAGCGGCAGACAGGGGACCCCCTCGTGGCAATCAGCCCCAGCATTTT
>TRBV4-1|TRBD1|TRBJ2-7|.
CASSHPGQGGEQYF
TGCGCCAGCAGCCACCCTGGACAGGGTGGCGAGCAGTACTTC
>TRBV6-1|TRBD1|TRBJ2-7|.
CASSTQQGLTYEQYF
TGTGCCAGCAGTACCCAACAGGGGCTGACCTACGAGCAGTACTTC
>TRBV5-1|.|TRBJ2-1|once
CASSLNPRNEQFF
TGCGCCAGCAGCTTGAACCCCCGGAATGAGCAGTTCTTC
>TRBV10-3|.|TRBJ1-1|.
CAISEFPGFIDTEAFF
TGTGCCATCAGTGAGTTCCCAGGGTTTATCGACACTGAAGCTTTCTTT
>TRBV5-1|TRBD2|TRBJ2-2|.
CASSTLPPTSGATGELFF
TGCGCCAGCAGCACCCTCCCCCCCACTAGCGGGGCGACCGGGGAGCTGTTTTTT
>TRBV6-5|.|TRBJ2-1|.
CASSWTAGTYNEQFF
TGTGCCAGCAGTTGGACAGCGGGAACCTACAATGAGCAGTTCTTC
>TRBV2|.|TRBJ2-1|.
CASLGRYNEQFF
TGTGCCAGCCTAGGACGGTACAATGAGCAGTTCTTC
>TRBV7-9|.|TRBJ2-3|.
CASSLVQGSQYF
TGTGCCAGCAGCTTGGTACAGGGTTCGCAGTATTTT
>TRBV5-1|TRBD2|TRBJ2-1|.
CASSFGTSGSNEQFF
TGCGCCAGCAGCTTCGGGACTAGCGGGAGCAATGAGCAGTTCTTC
>TRBV9|.|TRBJ2-7|.
CASSPTPGYEQYF
TGTGCCAGCAGCCCCACCCCGGGATACGAGCAGTACTTC
>TRBV7-9|.|TRBJ2-5|.
CASSLPYDERETQYF
TGTGCCAGCAGCCTACCCTACGACGAGCGGGAGACCCAGTACTTC
>TRBV11-3|.|TRBJ2-1|.
CASSSHVYNEQFF
TGTGCCAGCAGCTCGCATGTTTACAATGAGCAGTTCTTC
>TRBV28|.|TRBJ1-1|.
CASSLSGSTEAFF
TGTGCCAGCAGTTTATCGGGGTCCACTGAAGCTTTCTTT
>TRBV18|.|TRBJ1-1|.
CASSLGRLNTEAFF
TGTGCCAGCTCATTGGGACGGCTGAACACTGAAGCTTTCTTT
>TRBV5-1|.|TRBJ2-2|.
CASSFGTSTGELFF
TGCGCCAGCAGCTTCGGAACGAGTACCGGGGAGCTGTTTTTT
>TRBV5-5|.|TRBJ1-2|.
CASSLTVGGFNYGYTF
TGTGCCAGCAGCTTGACGGTGGGAGGATTTAACTATGGCTACACCTTC
>TRBV6-5|.|TRBJ1-1|.
CASSTGSYTEAFF
TGTGCCAGCAGTACAGGGTCGTACACTGAAGCTTTCTTT
>TRBV4-2|TRBD1|TRBJ1-4|.
CASSPGTGETNEKLFF
TGTGCCAGCAGCCCCGGGACAGGGGAAACTAATGAAAAACTGTTTTTT
>TRBV28|TRBD1|TRBJ2-2|once
CASWGQATNTGELFF
TGTGCCAGCTGGGGACAGGCGACGAACACCGGGGAGCTGTTTTTT
>TRBV7-3|.|TRBJ2-5|.
CASSLLAEETQYF
TGTGCCAGCAGCCTTCTGGCGGAAGAGACCCAGTACTTC
>TRBV10-3|.|TRBJ2-3|.
CAIRVGQSYTDTQYF
TGTGCCATCCGGGTTGGGCAGTCCTACACAGATACGCAGTATTTT
>TRBV13|TRBD1|TRBJ2-1|.
CASSSRQGAYNEQFF
TGTGCCAGCAGCTCCAGACAGGGGGCCTACAATGAGCAGTTCTTC
>TRBV28|TRBD2|TRBJ2-3|.
CASSSPGLAFTDTQYF
TGTGCCAGCAGTTCTCCGGGACTAGCGTTCACAGATACGCAGTATTTT
>TRBV28|.|TRBJ1-4|.
CASNLGGTNEKLFF
TGTGCCAGCAACCTGGGGGGAACTAATGAAAAACTGTTTTTT
>TRBV29-1|.|TRBJ2-7|.
CSVEGNLPRGEQYF
TGCAGCGTTGAAGGCAACCTCCCTCGTGGCGAGCAGTACTTC
>TRBV7-9|TRBD2|TRBJ2-2|.
CASSLGDYPWAGELFF
TGTGCCAGCAGCTTAGGGGACTACCCATGGGCCGGGGAGCTGTTTTTT
>TRBV15|.|TRBJ2-5|.
CATRTAARGRPGETQYF
TGTGCCACCCGAACGGCGGCGAGGGGGAGGCCTGGAGAGACCCAGTACTTC
>TRBV28|.|TRBJ1-3|.
CASSYRHSGNTIYF
TGTGCCAGCAGCTACAGGCACTCTGGAAACACCATATATTTT
>TRBV18|.|TRBJ1-1|.
CASSSGGQNTEAFF
TGTGCCAGCTCCTCCGGGGGACAGAACACTGAAGCTTTCTTT